The present TCR beta chain was sequenced within a study of blood T cell repertoires in COVID-19. CDR3 length equals 15 residues. The V gene lost 0 bases and the J gene lost 6 bases, with 12 bases spanning the gap. From germline, CDR1 is KGHSH and CDR2 LQKENI. The repertoire was sequenced with immunoSEQ multiplex PCR; TCRdb's copy has only in-frame clones and lacks some. The sample contains around 290,000 clones, over 75% of which appear only once. The origin of this receptor is a woman aged 30 to 39 who had recovered from COVID-19. Sequences were obtained from PBMCs or T cells enriched from blood (not recorded which). The J gene is TRBJ1-5, the V gene TRBV18, with D tentatively TRBD1 (6 bases). CDR3 loop: CASSPPGTPGQPQHF. In nucleotides, the CDR3 is TGTGCCAGCTCACCACCGGGGACACCGGGTCAGCCCCAGCATTTT.